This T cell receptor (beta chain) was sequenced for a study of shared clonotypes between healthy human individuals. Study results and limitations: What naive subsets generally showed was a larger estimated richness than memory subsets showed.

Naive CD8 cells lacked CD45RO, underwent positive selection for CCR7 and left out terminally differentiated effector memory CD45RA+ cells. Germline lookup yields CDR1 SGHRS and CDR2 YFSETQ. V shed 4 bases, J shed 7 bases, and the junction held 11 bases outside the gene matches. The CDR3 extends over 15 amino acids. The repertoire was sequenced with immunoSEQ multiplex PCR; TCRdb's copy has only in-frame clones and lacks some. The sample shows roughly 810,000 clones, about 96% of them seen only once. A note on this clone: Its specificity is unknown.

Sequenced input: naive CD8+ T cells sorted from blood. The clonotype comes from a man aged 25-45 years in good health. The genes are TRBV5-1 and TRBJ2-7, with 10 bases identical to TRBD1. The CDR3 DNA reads TGCGCCAGCAGCCGATCCGGGACAGGGGCTTTGGAGCAGTACTTC. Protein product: CASSRSGTGALEQYF.